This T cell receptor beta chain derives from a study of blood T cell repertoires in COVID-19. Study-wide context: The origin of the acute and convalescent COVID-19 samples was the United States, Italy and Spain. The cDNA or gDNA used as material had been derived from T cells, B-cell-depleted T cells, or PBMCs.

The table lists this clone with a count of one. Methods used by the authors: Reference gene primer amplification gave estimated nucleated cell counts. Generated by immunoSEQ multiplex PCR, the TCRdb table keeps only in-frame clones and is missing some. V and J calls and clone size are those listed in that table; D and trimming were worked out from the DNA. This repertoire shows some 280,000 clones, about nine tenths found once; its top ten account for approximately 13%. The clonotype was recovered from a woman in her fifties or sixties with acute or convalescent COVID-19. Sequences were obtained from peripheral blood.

The CDR3 region is CSVGGHLNTEAFF. The DNA for the CDR3 is TGCAGCGTTGGGGGACACCTGAACACTGAAGCTTTCTTT. V is TRBV29-1 and J is TRBJ1-1; D might be TRBD1 (6 bases). Per the germline V gene, CDR1 is SQVTM and CDR2 is ANQGSEA. The ends were cut back, 4 bases at V and 0 bases at J, with 9 bases in the middle. The CDR3 loop spans 13 amino acids. The full variable domain, in which reference TRBV29-1 and TRBJ1-1 provide the parts outside the CDR3, is SAVISQKPSRDICQRGTSLTIQCQVDSQVTMMFWYRQQPGQSLTLIATANQGSEATYESGFVIDKFPISRPNLTFSTLTVSNMSPEDSSIYLCSVGGHLNTEAFFGQGTRLTVV.